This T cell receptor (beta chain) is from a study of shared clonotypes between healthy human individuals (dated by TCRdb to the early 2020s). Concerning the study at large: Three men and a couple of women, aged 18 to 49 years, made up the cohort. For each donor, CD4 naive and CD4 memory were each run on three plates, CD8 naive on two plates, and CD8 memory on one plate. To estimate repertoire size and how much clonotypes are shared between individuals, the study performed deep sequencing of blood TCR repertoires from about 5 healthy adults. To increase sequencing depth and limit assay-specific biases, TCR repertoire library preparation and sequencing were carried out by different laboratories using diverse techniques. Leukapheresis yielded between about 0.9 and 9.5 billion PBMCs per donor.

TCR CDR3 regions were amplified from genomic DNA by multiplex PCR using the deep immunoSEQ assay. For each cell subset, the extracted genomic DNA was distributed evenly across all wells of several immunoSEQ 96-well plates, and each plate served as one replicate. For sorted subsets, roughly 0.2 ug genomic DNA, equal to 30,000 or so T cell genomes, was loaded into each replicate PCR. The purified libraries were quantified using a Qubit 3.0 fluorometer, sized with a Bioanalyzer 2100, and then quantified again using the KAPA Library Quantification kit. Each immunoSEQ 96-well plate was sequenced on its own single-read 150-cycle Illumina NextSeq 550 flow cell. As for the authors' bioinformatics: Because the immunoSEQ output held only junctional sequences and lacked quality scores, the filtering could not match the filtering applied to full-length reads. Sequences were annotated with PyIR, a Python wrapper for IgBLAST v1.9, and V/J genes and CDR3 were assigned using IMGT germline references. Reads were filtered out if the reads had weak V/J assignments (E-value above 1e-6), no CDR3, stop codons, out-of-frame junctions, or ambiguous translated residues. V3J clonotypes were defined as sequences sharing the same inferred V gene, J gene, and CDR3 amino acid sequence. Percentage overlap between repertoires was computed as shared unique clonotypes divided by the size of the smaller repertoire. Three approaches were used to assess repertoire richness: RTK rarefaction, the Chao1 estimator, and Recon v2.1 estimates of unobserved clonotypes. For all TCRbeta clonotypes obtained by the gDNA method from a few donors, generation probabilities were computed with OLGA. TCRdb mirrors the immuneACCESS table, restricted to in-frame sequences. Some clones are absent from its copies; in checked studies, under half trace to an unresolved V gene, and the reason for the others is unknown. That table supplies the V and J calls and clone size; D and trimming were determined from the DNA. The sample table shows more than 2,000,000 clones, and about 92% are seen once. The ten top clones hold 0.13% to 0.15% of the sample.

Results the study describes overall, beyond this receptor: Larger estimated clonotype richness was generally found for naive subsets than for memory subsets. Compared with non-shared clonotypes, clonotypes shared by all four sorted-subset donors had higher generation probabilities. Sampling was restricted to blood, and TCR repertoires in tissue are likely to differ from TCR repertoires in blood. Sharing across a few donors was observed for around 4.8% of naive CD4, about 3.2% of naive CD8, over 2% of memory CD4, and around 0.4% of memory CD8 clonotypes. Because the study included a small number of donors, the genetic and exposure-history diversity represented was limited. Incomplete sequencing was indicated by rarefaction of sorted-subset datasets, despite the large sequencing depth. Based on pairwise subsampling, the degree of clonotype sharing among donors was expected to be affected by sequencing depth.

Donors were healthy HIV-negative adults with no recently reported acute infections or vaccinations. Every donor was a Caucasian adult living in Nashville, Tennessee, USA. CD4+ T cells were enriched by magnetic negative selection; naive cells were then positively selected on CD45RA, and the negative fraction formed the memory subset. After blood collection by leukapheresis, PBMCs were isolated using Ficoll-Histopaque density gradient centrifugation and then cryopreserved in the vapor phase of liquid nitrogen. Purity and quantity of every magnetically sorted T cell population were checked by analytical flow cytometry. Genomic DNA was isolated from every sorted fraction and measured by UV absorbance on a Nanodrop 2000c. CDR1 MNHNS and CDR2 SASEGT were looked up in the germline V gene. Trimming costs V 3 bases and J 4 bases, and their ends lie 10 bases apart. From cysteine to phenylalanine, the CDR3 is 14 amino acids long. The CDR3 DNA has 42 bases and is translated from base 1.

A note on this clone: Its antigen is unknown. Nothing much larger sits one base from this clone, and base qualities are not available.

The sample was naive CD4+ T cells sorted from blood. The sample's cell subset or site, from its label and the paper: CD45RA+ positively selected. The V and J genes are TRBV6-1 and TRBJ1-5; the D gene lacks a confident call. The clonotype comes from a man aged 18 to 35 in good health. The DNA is TGTGCCAGCAGTGAGTTGACTTTAAATCAGCCCCAGCATTTT. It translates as CASSELTLNQPQHF.